These 8 T cell receptor beta chains originate from one sample sequenced in a study of blood T cell repertoires in COVID-19. Sequenced by immunoSEQ multiplex PCR; TCRdb stores in-frame clones only, minus some. The sample contains hundreds of thousands of clones, about nine tenths of which appear only once. The sequencing input was peripheral blood. Receptor source: a woman under 40 with active or convalescent COVID-19.

The chain has TRBV27 and TRBJ2-5, with D maybe TRBD1 (6 bases). This CDR3 region has 15 residues. Germline values: CDR1 MNHEY, CDR2 SMNVEV (reference sequence). V was trimmed by 3 bases and J by 3 bases, leaving 14 bases between them. In nucleotides, the CDR3 is TGTGCCAGCAGTTTTCTAGGGGGTAGCGAAGAGACCCAGTACTTC. As protein: CASSFLGGSEETQYF.

The genes are TRBV6-4 and TRBJ1-2; no reliable D call. V dropped 6 bases and J dropped 4 bases, with 12 bases sitting between them. CDR1 is MRHNA, CDR2 SNTAGT, per germline. The CDR3 has 13 residues. Here the CDR3 reads CASRGTETYGYTF. CDR3 in DNA: TGTGCCAGCAGAGGTACAGAGACCTATGGCTACACCTTC.

This rearrangement joins TRBV3-1 (or the pseudogene TRBV3-2) to TRBJ2-1; 7 bases align to TRBD2. Trimming cost V 1 base and J 5 bases; bases outside gene matches: 8. Germline CDR1 reads LGHDT; CDR2 reads YNNKEL (reference sequence). There are 16 residues in the CDR3. Written as DNA, the CDR3 is TGTGCCAGCAGCCAAGCCCTAGGACTAGACCACAATGAGCAGTTCTTC. Translating gives CASSQALGLDHNEQFF.

The CDR3 is CASSMGGQGADTQYF. CDR3 sequence (DNA): TGTGCCAGTAGTATGGGTGGACAGGGTGCAGATACGCAGTATTTT. The chain recombines TRBV19 with TRBJ2-3, with 8 bases fitting TRBD1. Per germline, CDR1 LNHDA and CDR2 SQIVND (reference sequence). The CDR3 spans 15 residues. V was pared by 3 bases and J by 4 bases, with 6 bases of the junction left unmatched.

The DNA for the CDR3 is TGTGCCAGCAGCGCGGGACAGTACACTGAAGCTTTCTTT. Translation gives CASSAGQYTEAFF. The chain recombines TRBV2 with TRBJ1-1; TRBD1 matches 7 bases. With V trimmed by 6 bases and J by 3 bases, 4 bases remained unmatched. Germline values: CDR1 SNHLY, CDR2 FYNNEI. This CDR3 is 13 amino acids long.

This clone was observed a single time. The chain combines TRBV5-1 with TRBJ1-5; D might be TRBD1 (5 bases). Trimming stripped 0 bases from V and 0 bases from J, with 7 bases between. This CDR3 spans 15 amino acids. The germline V gene encodes CDR1 SGHRS and CDR2 YFSETQ. The CDR3 region has the DNA TGCGCCAGCAGCTTGGGTGACAGTAGCAATCAGCCCCAGCATTTT. This codes for CASSLGDSSNQPQHF. The full variable domain, in which reference TRBV5-1 and TRBJ1-5 provide the parts outside the CDR3, is KAGVTQTPRYLIKTRGQQVTLSCSPISGHRSVSWYQQTPGQGLQFLFEYFSETQRNKGNFPGRFSGRQFSNSRSEMNVSTLELGDSALYLCASSLGDSSNQPQHFGDGTRLSIL.

The chain joins TRBV30 to TRBJ2-7; 7 nucleotides align to TRBD1. The V gene end was trimmed by 0 bases and the J gene end by 3 bases; junction bases not matched to a gene: 2. This CDR3 comprises 13 residues. Germline V lookup: CDR1 GTSNPN, CDR2 SVGIG (reference sequence). The CDR3 nucleotides read TGTGCCTGGAGTGTGACAGGGATCTACGAGCAGTACTTC. Its translation: CAWSVTGIYEQYF.

This clone was detected once. The chain uses TRBV7-2 and TRBJ2-1, with TRBD1 identical over 7 bases. The junction had 9 bases not matched to a gene; V was cut back by 4 bases and J by 6 bases. Germline CDR1 and CDR2: SGHTA and FQGNSA. The CDR3 contains 15 residues. The CDR3 DNA is TGTGCCAGCAGCTATTTAATTACAGGGGCCAATGAGCAGTTCTTC. Residues: CASSYLITGANEQFF.